The subject of this entry is one T cell receptor beta chain. The record originates from a study of blood T cell repertoires in COVID-19. Looking at the study overall: Samples came from the United States, Italy and Spain, spanning acute and convalescent COVID-19. T cells, B-cell-depleted T cells, or PBMCs supplied cDNA or gDNA.

Source study methods: Reference gene primer amplification gave estimated nucleated cell counts. The protocol was immunoSEQ multiplex PCR, while the TCRdb copy is restricted to in-frame clones and leaves out a portion. For V, J and clone size, that table is used; D and trimming come from the DNA. In the table there are tens of thousands of clones, about 86% of which are singletons. This CDR3 is 15 amino acids long. Sequenced sample: peripheral blood. The clonotype originates from an older woman with acute or convalescent COVID-19. The rearrangement uses TRBV1 and TRBJ2-2; the D segment call TRBD2 is taken from the table without a DNA check. TRBV1 represents a pseudogene. The CDR3 DNA reads TGCACCAGCACTAGCGGGGGGGAAGTCTCCGGGGAGCTGTTTTTT. This sequence encodes CTSTSGGEVSGELFF.